This T cell receptor beta chain originates from a study of cytomegalovirus exposure and HLA in healthy donors. CDR1 is MGHRA and CDR2 is YSYEKL in the germline V gene. The length of the CDR3 is 17 residues. The V and J ends lost 2 bases and 4 bases, in that order; junction bases with no gene match: 11. As to this clone: The antigen is unknown.

Study results and limitations: Clonal expansion was found to be greater in HLA-associated TCR beta chains than in equally common others in a later analysis. TCR beta V- and J-gene trimming, according to a later analysis, was linked to a missense DCLRE1C variant. TCR beta chains numbering some 160 were designated cytomegalovirus-associated. What was likely a sequencing artifact was a cluster of highly shared sequence variants.

The PCR ran on 60 Vbeta and 13 Jbeta primers. Assay: immunoSEQ multiplex PCR; the TCRdb copy retains only in-frame clones and omits some. The sample has 150,000 to 200,000 clones; roughly 84% are singletons. The clonotype originates from a man between 18 and 29 years old in good health and CMV-seropositive. The sample consisted of PBMCs. The V and J genes are TRBV4-1 and TRBJ1-3; 7 positions match TRBD1. The CDR3 loop reads CASSQNPEGAAGNTIYF. The CDR3 coding sequence is TGCGCCAGCAGCCAAAATCCCGAGGGGGCGGCAGGAAACACCATATATTTT.